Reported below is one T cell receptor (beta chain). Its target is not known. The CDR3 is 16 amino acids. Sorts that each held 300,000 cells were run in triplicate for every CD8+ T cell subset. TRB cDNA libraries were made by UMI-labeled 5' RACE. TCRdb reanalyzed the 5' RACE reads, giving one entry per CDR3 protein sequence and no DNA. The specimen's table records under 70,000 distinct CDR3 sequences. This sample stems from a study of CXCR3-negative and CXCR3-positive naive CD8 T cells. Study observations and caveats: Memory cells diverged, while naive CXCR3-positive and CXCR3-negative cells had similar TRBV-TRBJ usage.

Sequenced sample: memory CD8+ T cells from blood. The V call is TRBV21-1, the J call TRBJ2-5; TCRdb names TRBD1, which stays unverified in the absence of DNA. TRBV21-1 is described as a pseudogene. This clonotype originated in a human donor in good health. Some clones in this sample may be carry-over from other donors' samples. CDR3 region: CASSKEKDRGRETQYF.